Listed below are T cell receptor beta chains from one sample, sequenced in a study of T cell repertoires in cytomegalovirus infection. Their cognate antigens are unknown. In TCRdb, the reads were re-called with MiXCR into one record per CDR3 protein. The sample contains about 740,000 distinct CDR3 sequences, roughly 30% of which appear only once. The sample here was cultured PBMCs, taken from culture after CMV antigen stimulation. These receptors came from a human donor in good health (CMV status not recorded). Some clones in this sample may be carry-over from other donors' samples. Each CDR3 is given with its conserved first and last residue. Fields, in order: V gene, J gene, D gene, clone size, CDR3 protein, CDR3 DNA. A D gene is named only where the DNA matches it firmly. Only part of the rows carry a size: once, few, many, or a class if the clone is expanded.

>TRBV10-3|TRBJ2-1|TRBD2|few
CAIREGLNEQFF
TGTGCCATCCGGGAGGGCCTGAATGAGCAGTTCTTC
>TRBV27|TRBJ2-3|TRBD2|NA
CASRVSSGVSDTQYF
TGTGCCAGCAGAGTTTCTAGCGGGGTCTCAGATACGCAGTATTTT
>TRBV6-5|TRBJ1-1|NA|NA
CASSWGSGTEAFF
TGTGCCAGCAGTTGGGGTTCGGGCACTGAAGCTTTCTTT
>TRBV19|TRBJ2-5|NA|NA
CASSMDRETQYF
TGTGCCAGTAGTATGGATAGAGAGACCCAGTACTTC
>TRBV7-2|TRBJ1-2|TRBD1|few
CASSFGQDTYGYTF
TGTGCCAGCAGCTTCGGACAGGACACCTATGGCTACACCTTC
>TRBV11-2|TRBJ2-7|NA|NA
CASSQIRRPSYEQYF
TGTGCCAGCAGCCAGATAAGACGGCCCTCCTACGAGCAGTACTTC
>TRBV7-2|TRBJ2-2|TRBD1|few
CASSPQGAVTGELFF
TGTGCCAGCAGCCCACAGGGGGCGGTCACCGGGGAGCTGTTTTTT
>TRBV28|TRBJ1-1|TRBD1|few
CASNDEGAQFTEAFF
TGTGCCAGCAACGATGAGGGGGCCCAATTCACTGAAGCTTTCTTT
>TRBV7-9|TRBJ2-1|TRBD2|NA
CASSLARLAGGSEQFF
TGTGCCAGCAGCTTAGCGCGACTAGCGGGAGGGAGTGAGCAGTTCTTC
>TRBV12-3/TRBV12-4|TRBJ2-3|NA|NA
CASSSFAGDTQYF
TGTGCCAGCAGTTCATTTGCTGGGGATACGCAGTATTTT
>TRBV12-3/TRBV12-4|TRBJ1-6|TRBD1|few
CASSLTGLNSPLHF
TGTGCCAGCAGCTTGACAGGGTTGAATTCACCCCTCCACTTT
>TRBV7-2|TRBJ1-2|NA|many
CASSLLAGNYGYTF
TGTGCCAGCAGCTTATTGGCAGGGAACTATGGCTACACCTTC
>TRBV7-6|TRBJ1-1|TRBD1|few
CASSLAWDRGSEAFF
TGTGCCAGCAGCTTAGCGTGGGACAGGGGCTCTGAAGCTTTCTTT
>TRBV3-1|TRBJ1-4|NA|NA
CASSRDNNEKLFF
TGTGCCAGCAGCCGGGATAACAATGAGAAACTGTTTTTT
>TRBV18|TRBJ1-2|NA|NA
CASSPISLQPYGYTF
TGTGCCAGCTCACCAATTTCCCTACAACCCTATGGCTACACCTTC
>TRBV11-2|TRBJ2-2|NA|few
CAIPTSQGSRTGELFF
TGTGCCATCCCCACGTCGCAGGGGAGTCGCACCGGGGAGCTGTTTTTT
>TRBV12-3/TRBV12-4|TRBJ2-1|NA|many
CASSLQDNEQFF
TGTGCCAGCAGCTTACAGGACAATGAACAGTTCTTC
>TRBV4-1|TRBJ1-6|NA|NA
CASSQPSYNSPLHF
TGCGCCAGCAGCCAGCCATCCTATAATTCACCCCTCCACTTT
>TRBV19|TRBJ2-1|TRBD1|NA
CASSIQGATYNEQFF
TGTGCCAGTAGTATCCAGGGGGCTACCTACAATGAGCAGTTCTTC
>TRBV7-2|TRBJ1-5|NA|many
CASSPGQVDQPQHF
TGTGCCAGCAGCCCCGGACAAGTAGATCAGCCCCAGCATTTT
>TRBV11-2|TRBJ1-1|NA|few
CASSSQGIGGTEAFF
TGTGCCAGCAGTTCCCAGGGAATAGGGGGCACTGAAGCTTTCTTT
>TRBV12-3/TRBV12-4|TRBJ2-3|TRBD2|few
CASSLSAGGDIGTQYF
TGTGCCAGCAGCCTTAGCGCGGGGGGGGATATCGGTACGCAGTATTTT
>TRBV12-3/TRBV12-4|TRBJ1-4|NA|few
CASSFQGPNEKLFF
TGTGCCAGCAGTTTTCAGGGCCCTAATGAAAAACTGTTTTTT
>TRBV2|TRBJ1-1|NA|few
CASSEEGRLNTEAFF
TGTGCCAGCAGTGAGGAGGGACGTCTGAACACTGAAGCTTTCTTT
>TRBV3-1|TRBJ1-5|NA|NA
CASSQDIGQPQHF
TGTGCCAGCAGCCAAGATATTGGGCAGCCCCAGCATTTT
>TRBV3-1|TRBJ2-3|NA|NA
CASSLKGADTQYF
TGTGCCAGCAGCCTTAAAGGGGCAGATACGCAGTATTTT
>TRBV4-1|TRBJ2-1|TRBD2|few
CASSQGWRTSGGRRYEQFF
TGCGCCAGCAGCCAAGGTTGGAGGACTAGCGGTGGACGGCGCTATGAGCAGTTCTTC
>TRBV2|TRBJ1-1|TRBD1|once
CASSGTGWGTEAFF
TGTGCCAGCAGTGGGACAGGGTGGGGCACTGAAGCTTTCTTT
>TRBV5-4|TRBJ2-1|TRBD2|few
CASRYGAASGQNEQFF
TGTGCCAGCCGCTACGGGGCTGCTAGCGGCCAAAATGAGCAGTTCTTC
>TRBV29-1|TRBJ2-1|NA|NA
CSAGSGSSYNEQFF
TGCAGCGCCGGCTCAGGCAGCTCCTACAATGAGCAGTTCTTC
>TRBV7-8|TRBJ2-1|TRBD1|many
CASSLDYRGSGNEQFF
TGTGCCAGCAGCTTAGATTACAGGGGGTCGGGAAATGAGCAGTTCTTC
>TRBV18|TRBJ1-5|NA|NA
CASSPTSLSQSQHF
TGTGCCAGCTCACCTACTTCTCTCTCTCAGTCCCAGCATTTT
>TRBV6-5|TRBJ2-1|TRBD2|NA
CASRRGGGDEQFF
TGTGCCAGCAGACGCGGGGGAGGGGATGAGCAGTTCTTC
>TRBV19|TRBJ2-1|NA|NA
CASAPSSYNEQFF
TGTGCCAGTGCGCCCAGCTCCTACAATGAGCAGTTCTTC
>TRBV11-2|TRBJ1-2|TRBD1|NA
CASSPTITGQGSFYGYTF
TGTGCCAGCAGCCCCACGATAACTGGACAGGGATCCTTCTATGGCTACACCTTC
>TRBV20-1|TRBJ2-3|TRBD2|NA
CSARASGGHTDTQYF
TGCAGTGCTAGAGCTAGCGGGGGCCATACAGATACGCAGTATTTT
>TRBV7-6|TRBJ2-7|NA|few
CASSWGDGPNYEQYF
TGTGCCAGCAGCTGGGGGGACGGACCCAACTACGAGCAGTACTTC
>TRBV19|TRBJ2-7|NA|NA
CATSKRNPYEQYF
TGTGCCACCTCAAAGAGGAATCCCTACGAGCAGTACTTC
>TRBV5-4|TRBJ2-5|TRBD1|once
CASSAKDRQETQYF
TGTGCCAGCAGCGCCAAGGACAGGCAAGAGACCCAGTACTTC
>TRBV11-1|TRBJ1-1|NA|few
CASSRTGQNTEAFF
TGTGCCAGCAGCCGAACAGGGCAGAACACTGAAGCTTTCTTT
>TRBV6-6|TRBJ2-7|TRBD1|NA
CASSYFRRTGGDEQYF
TGTGCCAGCAGTTACTTCCGCCGGACAGGGGGCGACGAGCAGTACTTC
>TRBV7-2|TRBJ1-2|NA|many
CASSLDGVHGYTF
TGTGCCAGCAGCTTGGACGGGGTCCATGGCTACACCTTC
>TRBV6-5|TRBJ1-1|NA|NA
CASSYRAAGPEAFF
TGTGCCAGCAGTTATCGAGCGGCGGGGCCTGAAGCTTTCTTT
>TRBV6-1|TRBJ2-1|TRBD1|few
CASSRRPGTGSSYNEQFF
TGTGCCAGCAGTCGCCGTCCCGGGACAGGGAGCTCCTACAATGAGCAGTTCTTC
>TRBV12-3/TRBV12-4|TRBJ2-6|TRBD1|few
CASSSKWTGVSNVLTF
TGTGCCAGCAGCAGTAAGTGGACAGGGGTTTCCAACGTCCTGACTTTC
>TRBV7-9|TRBJ2-7|NA|NA
CASSGNYTYEQYF
TGTGCCAGCAGCGGGAATTACACCTACGAGCAGTACTTC
>TRBV12-3/TRBV12-4|TRBJ2-1|TRBD2|few
CASSLGSGANNEQFF
TGTGCCAGCAGTTTAGGGAGCGGGGCCAACAATGAGCAGTTCTTC